The 16 T cell receptor beta chains below come from one sample, sequenced in a study of blood T cell repertoires in COVID-19. Clones were sequenced by immunoSEQ multiplex PCR, and TCRdb holds only the in-frame ones, with some missing. The table shows tens of thousands of clones, with about 88% occurring only once. Sequencing was done on a sample of peripheral blood. Source of these receptors: a man aged 60 to 75 with acute or convalescent COVID-19.

The chain links TRBV11-2 to TRBJ2-7; D might be TRBD1 (5 bases). V shed 1 base and J shed 3 bases, with 10 bases lying between them. The CDR3 is 14 residues long. Germline assignment: CDR1 SGHAT and CDR2 FQNNGV. CDR3 loop: CASSLAVGHYEQYF. The CDR3 region has the DNA TGTGCCAGCAGCTTAGCGGTGGGGCACTACGAGCAGTACTTC.

Here the CDR3 reads CASSRDRVNEQFF. The CDR3 nucleotides are TGTGCCAGCAGCCGTGACAGGGTCAATGAGCAGTTCTTC. The rearrangement uses TRBV12-3 or TRBV12-4 and TRBJ2-1; 7 nucleotides match TRBD1. The CDR3 has 13 amino acids. J gave up 6 bases and V 6 bases, and 5 bases lay outside the gene matches.

V usage is TRBV30 and J usage is TRBJ2-1, with D maybe TRBD2 (5 bases). This CDR3 is 15 amino acids long. V lost 0 bases to trimming and J lost 7 bases, with 16 bases between them. Germline V lookup: CDR1 GTSNPN, CDR2 SVGIG (reference sequence). CDR3 in DNA: TGTGCCTGGAGTGTACTTGTAGGGAGTGGGAATGAGCAGTTCTTC. Residues: CAWSVLVGSGNEQFF.

This clone was recorded once. The gene calls are TRBV15 and TRBJ2-7; D might be TRBD1 (6 bases). Germline CDR1 is LNHNV and CDR2 is YYDKDF (reference sequence). With 0 bases removed from V and 2 bases from J, the gap between germline ends came to 23 bases. This CDR3 region has 19 residues. CDR3 nucleotide sequence: TGTGCCACCAGCAGAGATCCGAACGCCCCTAACAGGGTCCCCTACGAGCAGTACTTC. Residues: CATSRDPNAPNRVPYEQYF.

J is TRBJ2-1 and V is TRBV7-2; 7 positions agree with TRBD2. The germline V gene has CDR1 SGHTA and CDR2 FQGNSA. V shed 5 bases, J shed 12 bases, and the junction held 19 bases outside the gene matches. The CDR3 runs 16 residues. In nucleotides, the CDR3 is TGTGCCAGCAGCCCTAATCGGGGACTAACTTTGGTCGTGCAGTTCTTC. It translates to CASSPNRGLTLVVQFF.

Remarks on this clone: Other DNA sequences from this sample encode an identical CDR3 as well. The chain links TRBV19 to TRBJ1-1; a weak D match, TRBD1 (5 bases). Between the trimmed V and J ends, which lost 9 bases and 4 bases, there was a span of 9 bases. Germline lookup yields CDR1 LNHDA and CDR2 SQIVND (reference sequence). This CDR3 is 11 amino acids long. CDR3 sequence (DNA): TGTGCCAGCCGCAGGGCCACTGAAGCTTTCTTT. Translation gives CASRRATEAFF.

In DNA form, the CDR3 reads TGCGCCAGCAGCCAAACAGGCTCTGGAAACACCATATATTTT. Residues: CASSQTGSGNTIYF. The chain is built from TRBV4-1 and TRBJ1-3, with a weak D call TRBD1 (5 bases). This CDR3 comprises 14 residues. Germline lookup yields CDR1 MGHRA and CDR2 YSYEKL. Between the trimmed V and J ends, which lost 2 bases and 0 bases, there was a span of 5 bases.

The J gene is TRBJ1-2, the V gene TRBV2; TRBD1 is a possible D gene (5 bases). The V and J ends lost 6 bases and 7 bases respectively, with 9 bases between them. There are 11 residues in the CDR3. Germline assignment: CDR1 SNHLY and CDR2 FYNNEI. The CDR3 reads CASSRVAGYTF. The CDR3 nucleotides are TGTGCCAGCAGCAGGGTGGCTGGCTACACCTTC.

This clone was seen a handful of times. V usage is TRBV29-1 and J usage is TRBJ1-4; 9 bases map to TRBD1. Germline V CDR1 and CDR2: SQVTM, ANQGSEA. J lost 4 bases, V lost 7 bases, and 10 bases had no gene match. The CDR3 covers 15 residues. CDR3 nucleotides: TGCAGCGGATCGTCTACAGGGGGCTTTAATGAAAAACTGTTTTTT. Translation: CSGSSTGGFNEKLFF.

The chain is built from TRBV27 and TRBJ1-2; 7 bases align to TRBD1. CDR1 and CDR2 from the germline V gene are MNHEY and SMNVEV (reference sequence). The V gene end was trimmed by 6 bases and the J gene end by 4 bases; junction bases not matched to a gene: 14. This CDR3 is built from 16 residues. CDR3 DNA sequence: TGTGCCAGCAGGTCCGGGACAGCCGACTTATTCTATGGCTACACCTTC. Protein: CASRSGTADLFYGYTF.

V is TRBV29-1 and J is TRBJ2-7; no clear D. This CDR3 is built from 11 residues. V lost 4 bases, J lost 4 bases, and 8 bases lay in between. Germline loops: CDR1 SQVTM, CDR2 ANQGSEA. In nucleotides, the CDR3 is TGCAGCGTTGGGAGTAGATACGAGCAGTACTTC. Translated: CSVGSRYEQYF.

The chain has TRBV6-5 and TRBJ1-1, with D unresolved. CDR1 is MNHEY and CDR2 is SVGAGI in the germline V gene. The CDR3 loop spans 14 amino acids. V lost 6 bases and J lost 5, with 16 bases in between. The CDR3 spells CASRQDGGKTEAFF. In nucleotides, the CDR3 is TGTGCCAGCAGGCAGGATGGTGGAAAGACTGAAGCTTTCTTT.

This sequence joins TRBV27 and TRBJ1-2, with D possibly matching TRBD1 (5 bases). The CDR3 covers 14 residues. V shed 2 bases and J shed 6 bases, with 13 bases lying between them. Germline V gene data show CDR1 as MNHEY and CDR2 as SMNVEV (reference sequence). For the CDR3, the DNA is TGTGCCAGCAGTTTAGGACGCAGGGATAATGGCTACACCTTC. Amino acid sequence: CASSLGRRDNGYTF.

The chain uses TRBV30 and TRBJ1-2; no firm D call. Germline CDR1 GTSNPN, CDR2 SVGIG (reference sequence). The CDR3 is 13 residues long. Trimming shortened V by 3 bases and J by 1 base, and 9 bases separated the two germline ends. The chain's CDR3 is CAWSAGSNYGYTF. The DNA of the CDR3 is TGTGCCTGGAGCGCCGGGAGTAACTATGGCTACACCTTC. Supplemented by reference TRBV30 and TRBJ1-2, the full variable domain reads SQTIHQWPATLVQPVGSPLSLECTVEGTSNPNLYWYRQAAGRGLQLLFYSVGIGQISSEVPQNLSASRPQDRQFILSSKKLLLSDSGFYLCAWSAGSNYGYTFGSGTRLTVV.

J is TRBJ1-2 and V is TRBV7-8; D might be TRBD1 (6 bases). CDR1 and CDR2 (germline): SGHVS, FQNEAQ. V was pared by 4 bases and J by 6 bases, with 24 bases between. The CDR3 has 17 residues. CDR3 in amino acids: CASSSPGTRGVSHGYTF. CDR3 in DNA: TGTGCCAGCAGCTCACCAGGGACTAGGGGGGTTTCACATGGCTACACCTTC.

In its sample, this clone was seen once. The rearrangement uses TRBV29-1 and TRBJ1-3; D gene unclear. CDR3 length: 14 residues. Looked up from germline, CDR1 is SQVTM and CDR2 is ANQGSEA. Trimming pared 5 bases from V and 2 bases from J, leaving 13 bases between. DNA of the CDR3: TGCAGCGTTTCCGAGGGTGGCACTGGAAACACCATATATTTT. This translates into CSVSEGGTGNTIYF.